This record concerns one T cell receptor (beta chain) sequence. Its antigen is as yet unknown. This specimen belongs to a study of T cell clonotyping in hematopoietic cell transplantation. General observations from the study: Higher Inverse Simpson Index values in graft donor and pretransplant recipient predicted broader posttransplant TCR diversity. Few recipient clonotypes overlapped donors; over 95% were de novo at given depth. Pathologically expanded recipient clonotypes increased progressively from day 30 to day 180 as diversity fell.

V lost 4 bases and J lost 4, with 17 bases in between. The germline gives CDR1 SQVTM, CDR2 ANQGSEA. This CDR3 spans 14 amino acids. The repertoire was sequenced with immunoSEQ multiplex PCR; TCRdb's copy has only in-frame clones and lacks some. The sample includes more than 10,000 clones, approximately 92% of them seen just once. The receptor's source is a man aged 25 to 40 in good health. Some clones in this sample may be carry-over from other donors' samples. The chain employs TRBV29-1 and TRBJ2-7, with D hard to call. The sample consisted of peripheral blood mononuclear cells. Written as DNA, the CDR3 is TGCAGCGTTGGGGCATCAAACGCGCCTTACGAGCAGTACTTC. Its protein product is CSVGASNAPYEQYF.